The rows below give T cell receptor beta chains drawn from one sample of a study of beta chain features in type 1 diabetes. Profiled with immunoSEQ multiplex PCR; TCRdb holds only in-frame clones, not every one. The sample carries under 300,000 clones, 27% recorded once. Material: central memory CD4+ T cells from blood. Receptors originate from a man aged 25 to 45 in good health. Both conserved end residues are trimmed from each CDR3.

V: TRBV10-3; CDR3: AISRLAQQDTQY
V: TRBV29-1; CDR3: SVLRGLNTEAF
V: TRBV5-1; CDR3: ASSLLGEQF
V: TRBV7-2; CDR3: ASSPLGPKGHEQY
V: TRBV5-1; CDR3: ASSVDTTNTGELF
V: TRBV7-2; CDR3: ASSSGGSSGGETQY
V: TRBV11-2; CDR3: ASSLSGTRGNIQY
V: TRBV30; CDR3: AWSAMQVNTEAF
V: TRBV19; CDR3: ASKGRTDTQY
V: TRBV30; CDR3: AWSNGGPPYEQY
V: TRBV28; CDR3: ASSLGNSRTVNTEAF
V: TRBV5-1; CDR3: ASSLDYEQY
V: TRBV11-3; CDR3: ASSLRAGGTDTQY
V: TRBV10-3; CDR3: AISEGSETQY
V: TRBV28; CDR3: ASSSGGPVGPQH
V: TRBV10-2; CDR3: ASREGEGREQF
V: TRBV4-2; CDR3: ASSQTAGPRADTQY
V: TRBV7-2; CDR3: ASSPPRRSSQETQY
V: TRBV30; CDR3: AWSVNAGTLHEKLF
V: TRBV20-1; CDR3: SARGGDILH
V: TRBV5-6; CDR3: ASSFGQEETQY
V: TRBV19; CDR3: ASSQQGRFQETQY
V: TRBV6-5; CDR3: ASSPLTRDTQY
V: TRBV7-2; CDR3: ASSLEGNTEAF
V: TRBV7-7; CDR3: ASSSGTGGETQY
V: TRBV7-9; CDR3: ASSLDRRREGTDTQY
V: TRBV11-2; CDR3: ASGPRTSGRIVTQY
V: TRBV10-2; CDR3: ASSDPLSYEQY
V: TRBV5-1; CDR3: ASRVQVSVYEQY
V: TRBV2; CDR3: ASKETRGEQY
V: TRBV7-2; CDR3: ASSLSGGENTEAF
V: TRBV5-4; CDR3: ASSADSSGANVLT
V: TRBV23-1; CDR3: ASRSQGIFGNTIY
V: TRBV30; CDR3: AWTPGAKETQY
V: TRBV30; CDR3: AWGRISNTEAF
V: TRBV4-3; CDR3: ASSQGRLSDTQY
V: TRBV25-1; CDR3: ASSPPAGLGNTIY
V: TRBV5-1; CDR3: ASSSGEGQIYGYT
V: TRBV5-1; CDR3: ASRPNLNEGTEAF
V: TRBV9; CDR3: ASSVLAGDRAYNEQF
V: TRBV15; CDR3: ATSRDRGLGNTIY
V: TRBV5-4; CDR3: ASSLPSGAKETQY
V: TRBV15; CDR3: ATSNLVIGQTYEQY
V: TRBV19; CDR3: ATQQRGPLDTQY
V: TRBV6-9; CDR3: ASSSGTGSYEQY
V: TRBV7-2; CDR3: ASSLVVRTEAF
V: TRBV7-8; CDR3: ASSLQGGISPDTQY
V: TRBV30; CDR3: AWTKGASYNEQF
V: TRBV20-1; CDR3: SARRGEEQF
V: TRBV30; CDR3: AWSVLSAIGYT
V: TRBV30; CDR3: ALTGGGLGETQY